This T cell receptor beta chain was retrieved from a study of blood T cells in healthy people across ages. Study-wide findings and caveats: With naive T cell percentage, TCR beta diversity showed a strong correlation.

A remark on this clonotype: What it binds is unknown.

The CDR3 contains 16 residues. With 4 bases clipped from V and 1 base from J, the junction kept 6 bases outside the gene matches. The V gene's germline CDR1 is LGHDT and CDR2 YNNKEL (reference sequence). Primers used in a second PCR of about 6 to 12 cycles were a sample-barcoded 5' primer and a J-beta primer mix. Each CDR3 protein gets one entry after TCRdb re-called the 5' RACE reads with MiXCR. The sample holds about 750,000 distinct CDR3 sequences, roughly 50% seen once. This chain uses TRBV3-1 with TRBJ1-1; 10 bases map to TRBD1. What was sequenced was blood. This receptor was taken from an elderly man in good health. CDR3 DNA: TGTGCCAGCAGCCCGGGACAGGGGACCAAGAACACTGAAGCTTTCTTT. Translated: CASSPGQGTKNTEAFF.